This TCR beta chain emerged from a study of cytomegalovirus exposure and HLA in healthy donors (dated by TCRdb to the late 2010s). About the study as a whole: An earlier analysis of more than 550 of the donors reported approximately 300 Gb of sequence data and around 110 million unique TCR beta sequences obtained from around 190 million T cells. An early release that covered fewer than 800 HLA-typed donors contained 250 to 350 gigabases of sequencing data and 65 million to 100 million unique TCR sequences. The genetic ancestry cluster associated with self-reported Caucasian donors included over 80% of the roughly 400 genotyped donors. The study aimed to test whether signatures of past pathogen exposure could be identified by cataloging public T cell receptors. The study profiled the T cell repertoires of 500 to 800 subjects by immunosequencing and related them to cytomegalovirus serostatus. A separate validation cohort of approximately 120 different subjects was used in addition to the approximately 610-subject first cohort. High-throughput TCR immunosequencing, statistical association of individual TCRs with disease status, and machine learning were combined to predict cytomegalovirus infection status. A later analysis re-examined previously published TCR beta repertoires from hundreds of donors and added high-resolution HLA genotyping to investigate patterns of TCR occurrence. In the later analysis, no new phenotypic data were used to find candidate immune exposures; instead, reliance was placed on TCR beta sequences and their occurrence across donors. To decide whether each TCR beta V gene segment behaved as functional or pseudogenic, an earlier analysis of approximately 600 of the donors relied on high-throughput TCR beta sequencing. Donor age, sex, ethnicity and CMV serostatus were collected together with the repertoire data. Genome-wide SNP genotypes for about three fifths of the roughly 670 donors were used in a later genetic analysis, which treated that subset as a discovery cohort. Every discovery cohort repertoire had been produced on one sequencing platform. HLA typing included class I and class II loci at four-digit resolution. Typing coverage varied by locus: about 629-630 donors for A, B, C, DRB1 and DQB1; roughly 560 for DQA1; 606 for DPA1; under 490 for DPB1. Several DR-DQ haplotypes were treated as single units for association and clustering because of strong linkage in the cohort. Among around 400 genotyped donors of the cohort, an average of about 240,000 unique TCR beta nucleotide sequences was sequenced per donor, of which 15% to 20% were non-productive. Overall results and qualifications from the work: Presence/absence analyses assumed roughly uniform sequencing depth across donors, an assumption that may not hold. The authors suggested that the approach could potentially be extended to other disease states and immunological phenotypes. In both the original and validation cohorts, the classifier was reported to diagnose cytomegalovirus status with high specificity and sensitivity. V-gene and J-gene trimming of TCR beta chains was associated with a missense DCLRE1C variant in a later genetic analysis, and the association was replicated in an independent cohort. Because counts were too low, some 17 rarely observed V segments, including chromosome 9 orphons, were excluded from the earlier analysis of some 540 of the donors. A later analysis found that HLA-associated TCR beta chains were more clonally expanded and had lower generation probabilities than equally common non-associated chains. A few of the identified cytomegalovirus-associated TCR beta chains were confirmed in vitro to be specific for cytomegalovirus antigens. A later analysis reported that several top co-occurrence clusters appeared linked to parvovirus B19, influenza, CMV and Epstein-Barr virus. Because the 87-base-pair reads could not distinguish some IMGT-functional V segments, including TRBV6-2 and TRBV6-3, those segments were excluded. Most CMV-associated TCR beta chains appeared to be HLA-restricted in a later analysis, and the HLA associations seemed to be driven largely by CMV exposure. When HLA alleles, especially DR and DQ, strongly co-occurred, attributing TCR associations to individual alleles was difficult. Specific HLA alleles were associated with roughly 16,000 TCR beta sequences at a false discovery rate of 0.05 in a later analysis. The only immune exposure information available for the cohort was CMV serostatus. A further reported finding was that TCR beta sequences accurately predicted the HLA-A and HLA-B alleles for most subjects in the first cohort. Broadly in line with IMGT annotations, most TCR beta V segments showed up in productive rearrangements about 90% or about 30% of the time in an earlier analysis of 587 of the donors. In a later genetic analysis, fewer N-insertions in productive TCRs were reported among donors in an Asian-associated ancestry cluster than the roughly 700-donor mean. Because HLA typing was missing for some donors at each locus, association tests included only the typed subset. Most TCR sequences were seen in very few donors, while some public TCRs were found in many individuals. A total of roughly 160 TCR beta chains were listed by the study as associated with cytomegalovirus. Linkage disequilibrium might explain the correlated functional status among segregating V segments, but an unknown experimental factor could not be excluded. The cohort was sequenced for TCR beta chains only, and without alpha or paired-chain data the features that could be detected were limited. In a later analysis, TCR association rates were found to vary across HLA loci, with the most associated TCRs seen for DRB1 alleles and the fewest for HLA-C alleles. A cluster of highly shared sequence variants was judged likely to be a technical artifact of the sequencing pipeline.

The library relied on the immunoSEQ multiplex PCR assay. A mixture of 60 forward primers for TCR Vbeta segments and 13 reverse primers for TCR Jbeta segments was used in the multiplex PCR. A multiplex PCR assay on genomic DNA amplified the CDR3 region of rearranged TCR beta genes. The amplified TCR beta libraries were sequenced on the Illumina HiSeq System as 87-base-pair reads. The study's processing was this. A later analysis counted tens of millions of unique TCR beta chains across the 550 to 700 repertoires, and 10 million to 12 million of these chains were shared by at least two donors. A nearest-neighbor algorithm error-corrected the raw reads and collapsed the reads into unique sequences, merging closely related sequences to remove PCR and sequencing errors. CDR3 sequences were aligned to IMGT reference sequences to assign V, D and J gene segments. For a sequence to be retained, at least a six-nucleotide match to both a V gene segment and a J gene segment was required. A rearrangement counted as productive if the CDR3 had no stop codons and remained in frame with V and J, and every other rearrangement counted as non-productive. Following IMGT convention, CDR3 was defined as the stretch from the second conserved V-encoded cysteine to the conserved J-encoded phenylalanine. The earlier analysis of some 580 of the donors excluded any sequence lacking an unambiguous match to a single V gene segment. An earlier analysis of 500 to 600 of the donors classified V segments as functional when productive rearrangements were above 56.7% and as segregating when the standard deviation between donors was above 5%. A statistical classification framework was built to diagnose cytomegalovirus status from the catalog of TCR beta chain sequences. In a later analysis, V and J genes were assigned by comparing TCR nucleotide sequences against IMGT/GENE-DB human TR gene sequences. A later analysis assigned CDR3 sequences and most-parsimonious VDJ recombination scenarios with the TCRdist pipeline. In a later analysis, each TCR beta chain was defined by its CDR3 amino acid sequence together with its V-gene family, and reads lacking a unique V-gene family were excluded. In a later analysis, 450 to 600 highly shared, low-generation-probability nucleotide sequences were removed to address suspected cross-contamination and a sequencing artifact. For each public chain, a later analysis derived a clonal expansion index from normalized ranks of inferred template counts within each repertoire. In a later analysis, generation probabilities were computed with a VDJ recombination model fitted to out-of-frame rearrangements, and the resulting probabilities were checked against IGoR. In a later analysis, hypergeometric tests were used to score TCR-TCR, TCR-HLA and TCR-CMV co-occurrence, with a repertoire-size bias correction applied to TCR pairs. False discovery rates were estimated in a later analysis by permuting HLA or CMV assignments 20 times. A later analysis grouped co-occurring TCRs with DBSCAN, adding TCRdist sequence similarity when clustering within HLA-allele-positive subsets. Repertoires with fewer than 30,000 or more than 120,000 public chains, plus five repertoires with anomalous nucleotide sharing, were excluded from co-occurrence clustering. The immuneACCESS repertoire file appears here via TCRdb, limited to in-frame rearrangements. These files lack a portion of the clones; in checked studies, under half of the deficit traces to unresolved V genes, and the cause of the others is not known. V and J calls and clone size follow that table, whereas D and trimming were derived from the DNA. Recorded for this sample are about 140,000 clones; around 82% of them occurred a single time. The ten largest clonotypes hold around 2.5% of the sample.

In total, approximately 610 healthy bone marrow donors made up the cohort. At the time of sampling, all cohort members were nominally healthy, though unrecorded immune exposures were likely present. The donor was CMV seronegative and was included in the group of 352 seronegative cohort members. A peripheral blood sample was collected from each donor, and TCR beta sequencing was performed on peripheral blood mononuclear cells. Genomic DNA extraction from the blood cell samples was performed with the Qiagen DNeasy Blood Extraction Kit. As concerns this clone: What this receptor recognizes is not known. Base quality data are lacking; no much larger clone is found one base away.

V and J are trimmed by 0 bases and 5 bases, and the gene matches miss 7 bases of the junction. Taken from cysteine to phenylalanine, the CDR3 has 17 residues. The entry retains the CDR3 DNA only, 51 bases that are in frame from base 1. For CDR1 and CDR2, the germline V gene lists SGDLS and YYNGEE. This chain joins TRBV9 to TRBJ2-3; 12 middle bases align to TRBD2. The clonotype was recovered from a man in his fifties in good health and CMV-seronegative. The sequencing sample was made of PBMCs. DNA sequence: TGTGCCAGCAGCGTAGAAACTAGCGGGAGGTCCGGAGATACGCAGTATTTT. It codes for CASSVETSGRSGDTQYF. Reference TRBV9 and TRBJ2-3 genes cover what lies past the CDR3, so the full variable domain is DSGVTQTPKHLITATGQRVTLRCSPRSGDLSVYWYQQSLDQGLQFLIQYYNGEERAKGNILERFSAQQFPDLHSELNLSSLELGDSALYFCASSVETSGRSGDTQYFGPGTRLTVL.